This T cell receptor beta chain was observed in a study of T cells after yellow fever vaccination. Study information: SMART-Seq v4 Ultra Low Input prepared libraries from low-cell fractions. Broader study findings: Faster peaking, at day 5 versus 15, marked a secondary response that was weaker. Post-booster reappearance was seen for most primary-vaccination clones (roughly 97% CD4, around 90% CD8).

Germline V gene sequence: CDR1 MGHRA, CDR2 YSYEKL. There are 15 residues in the CDR3. Trimming took off 9 bases at V and 0 bases at J, with 12 bases between the two ends. The table lists this clonotype with a few counts. Its matching antigen is unknown. TCRdb re-analysed the 5' RACE reads in MiXCR, keeping a single row per CDR3 protein. Among roughly 50,000 distinct CDR3 sequences listed, roughly 7% were seen once. This clonotype was obtained from a young man who received the YFV17D yellow fever vaccine. Sequencing used CD8+ T cells sorted from PBMCs, obtained about 2 weeks after the first yellow fever vaccination. This chain uses TRBV4-1 with TRBJ2-6; TRBD1 might be the D (5 bases). CDR3 residues: CASQGSFSGANVLTF. The CDR3 nucleotides are TGCGCCAGTCAGGGTAGCTTCTCTGGGGCCAACGTCCTGACTTTC.